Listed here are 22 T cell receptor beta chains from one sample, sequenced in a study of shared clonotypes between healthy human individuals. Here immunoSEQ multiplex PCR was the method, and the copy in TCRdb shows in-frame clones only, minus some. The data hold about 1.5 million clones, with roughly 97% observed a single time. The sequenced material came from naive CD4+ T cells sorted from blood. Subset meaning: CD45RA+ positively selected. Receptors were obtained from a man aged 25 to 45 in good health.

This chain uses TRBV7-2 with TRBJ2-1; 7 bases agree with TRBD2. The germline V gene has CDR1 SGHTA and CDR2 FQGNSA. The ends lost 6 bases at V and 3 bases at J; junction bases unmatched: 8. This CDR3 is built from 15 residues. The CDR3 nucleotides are TGTGCCAGCAGTCCCACTAGCGAGTTCTACAATGAGCAGTTCTTC. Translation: CASSPTSEFYNEQFF.

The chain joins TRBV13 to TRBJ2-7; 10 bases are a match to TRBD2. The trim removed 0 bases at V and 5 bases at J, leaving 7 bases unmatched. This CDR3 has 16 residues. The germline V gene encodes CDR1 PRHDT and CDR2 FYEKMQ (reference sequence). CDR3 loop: CASSLGLGTSVHEQYF. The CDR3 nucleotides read TGTGCCAGCAGCTTAGGCCTCGGGACTAGCGTCCACGAGCAGTACTTC. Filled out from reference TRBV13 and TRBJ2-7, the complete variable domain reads AAGVIQSPRHLIKEKRETATLKCYPIPRHDTVYWYQQGPGQDPQFLISFYEKMQSDKGSIPDRFSAQQFSDYHSELNMSSLELGDSALYFCASSLGLGTSVHEQYFGPGTRLTVT.

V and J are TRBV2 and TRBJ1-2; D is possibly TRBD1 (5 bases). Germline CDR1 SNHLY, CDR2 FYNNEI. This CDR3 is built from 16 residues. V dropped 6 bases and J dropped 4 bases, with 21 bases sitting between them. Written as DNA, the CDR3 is TGTGCCAGCAGCCGGCTGAGAACAGGAAGCGTCTATGGCTACACCTTC. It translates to CASSRLRTGSVYGYTF. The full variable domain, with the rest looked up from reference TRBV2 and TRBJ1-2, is EPEVTQTPSHQVTQMGQEVILRCVPISNHLYFYWYRQILGQKVEFLVSFYNNEISEKSEIFDDQFSVERPDGSNFTLKIRSTKLEDSAMYFCASSRLRTGSVYGYTFGSGTRLTVV.

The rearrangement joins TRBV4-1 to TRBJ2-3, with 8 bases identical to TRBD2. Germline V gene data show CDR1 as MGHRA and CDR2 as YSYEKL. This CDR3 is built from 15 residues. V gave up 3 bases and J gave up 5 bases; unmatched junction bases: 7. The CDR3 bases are TGCGCCAGCAGCCAGGAAGCGGGAGCCGGAGATACGCAGTATTTT. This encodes CASSQEAGAGDTQYF.

This CDR3 is CASSEEGLGEQYF. The DNA of the CDR3 is TGTGCCAGCAGTGAAGAGGGTTTGGGAGAGCAGTACTTC. This rearrangement joins TRBV2 to TRBJ2-7, with D unresolved. The CDR3 is 13 amino acids. Trimming cost V 1 base and J 7 bases, with 11 bases left between them. Germline V gene data show CDR1 as SNHLY and CDR2 as FYNNEI.

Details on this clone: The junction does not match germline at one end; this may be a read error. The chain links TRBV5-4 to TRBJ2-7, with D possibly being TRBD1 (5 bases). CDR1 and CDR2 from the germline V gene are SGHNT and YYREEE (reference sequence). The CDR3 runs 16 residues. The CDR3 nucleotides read TGCGCCAGCAGCCAAGATGCTAGGGCAGGGATTTACGAGCAGTACTTC. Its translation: CASSQDARAGIYEQYF.

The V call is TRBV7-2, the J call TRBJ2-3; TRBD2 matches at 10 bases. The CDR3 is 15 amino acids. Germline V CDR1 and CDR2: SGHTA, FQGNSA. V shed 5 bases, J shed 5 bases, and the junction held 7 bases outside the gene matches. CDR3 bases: TGTGCCAGCAGCACGTCTAGCGGGAGAAGAGATACGCAGTATTTT. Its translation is CASSTSSGRRDTQYF. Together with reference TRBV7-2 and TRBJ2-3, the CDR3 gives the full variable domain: GAGVSQSPSNKVTEKGKDVELRCDPISGHTALYWYRQSLGQGLEFLIYFQGNSAPDKSGLPSDRFSAERTGGSVSTLTIQRTQQEDSAVYLCASSTSSGRRDTQYFGPGTRLTVL.

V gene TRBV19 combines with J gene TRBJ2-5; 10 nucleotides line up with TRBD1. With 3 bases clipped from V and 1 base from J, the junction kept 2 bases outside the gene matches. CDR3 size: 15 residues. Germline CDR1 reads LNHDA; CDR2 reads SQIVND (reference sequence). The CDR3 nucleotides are TGTGCCAGTAGTATTTGGACAGGGGGCCAAGAGACCCAGTACTTC. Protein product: CASSIWTGGQETQYF.

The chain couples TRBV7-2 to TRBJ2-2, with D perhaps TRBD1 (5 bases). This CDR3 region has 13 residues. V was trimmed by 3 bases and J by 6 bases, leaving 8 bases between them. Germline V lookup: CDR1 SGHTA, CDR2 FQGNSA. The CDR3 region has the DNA TGTGCCAGCAGCTTTCAGGGTCCCGGGGAGCTGTTTTTT. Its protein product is CASSFQGPGELFF.

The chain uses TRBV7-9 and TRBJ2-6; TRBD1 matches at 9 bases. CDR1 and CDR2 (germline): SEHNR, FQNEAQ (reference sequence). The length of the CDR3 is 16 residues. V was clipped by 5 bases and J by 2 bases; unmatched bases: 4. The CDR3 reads CASSPGQGAGANVLTF. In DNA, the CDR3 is TGTGCCAGCAGCCCGGGACAGGGTGCTGGGGCCAACGTCCTGACTTTC.

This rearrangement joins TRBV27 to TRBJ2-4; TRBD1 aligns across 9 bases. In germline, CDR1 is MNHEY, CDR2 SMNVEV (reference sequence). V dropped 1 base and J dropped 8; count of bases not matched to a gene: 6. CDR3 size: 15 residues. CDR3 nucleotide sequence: TGTGCCAGCAGTTTATATGCCGGGACAGGGTACATTCAGTACTTC. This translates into CASSLYAGTGYIQYF.

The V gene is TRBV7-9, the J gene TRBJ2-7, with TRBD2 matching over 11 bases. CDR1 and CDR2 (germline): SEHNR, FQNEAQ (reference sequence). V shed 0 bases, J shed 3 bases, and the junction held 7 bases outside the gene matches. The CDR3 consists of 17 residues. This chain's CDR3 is CASSLAVRLAGNYEQYF. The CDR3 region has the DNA TGTGCCAGCAGCTTAGCCGTACGACTAGCGGGAAACTACGAGCAGTACTTC. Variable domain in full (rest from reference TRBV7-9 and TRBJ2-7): DTGVSQNPRHKITKRGQNVTFRCDPISEHNRLYWYRQTLGQGPEFLTYFQNEAQLEKSRLLSDRFSAERPKGSFSTLEIQRTEQGDSAMYLCASSLAVRLAGNYEQYFGPGTRLTVT.

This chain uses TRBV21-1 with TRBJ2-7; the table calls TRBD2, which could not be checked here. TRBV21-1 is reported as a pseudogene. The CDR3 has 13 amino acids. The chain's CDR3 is CPLTGTSGRVPYF. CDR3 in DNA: TGTCCACTCACCGGGACTAGCGGGAGGGTTCCGTACTTC.

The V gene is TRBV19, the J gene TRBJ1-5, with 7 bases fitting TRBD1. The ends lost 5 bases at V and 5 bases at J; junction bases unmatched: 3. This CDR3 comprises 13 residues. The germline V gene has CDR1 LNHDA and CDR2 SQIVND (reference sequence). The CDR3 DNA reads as TGTGCCAGTAGTTGGGACAGCGATCAGCCCCAGCATTTT. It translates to CASSWDSDQPQHF.

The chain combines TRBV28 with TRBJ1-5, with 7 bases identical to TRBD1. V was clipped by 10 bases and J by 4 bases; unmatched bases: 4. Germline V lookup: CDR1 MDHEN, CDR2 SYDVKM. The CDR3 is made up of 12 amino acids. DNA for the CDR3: TGTGCCACGAACAGGGGTAATCAGCCCCAGCATTTT. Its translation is CATNRGNQPQHF.

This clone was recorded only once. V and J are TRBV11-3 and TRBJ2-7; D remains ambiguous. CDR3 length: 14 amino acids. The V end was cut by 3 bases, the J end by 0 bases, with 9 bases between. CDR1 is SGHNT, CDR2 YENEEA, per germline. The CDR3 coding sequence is TGTGCCAGCAGCTTCGACCGGCACTCCTACGAGCAGTACTTC. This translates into CASSFDRHSYEQYF.

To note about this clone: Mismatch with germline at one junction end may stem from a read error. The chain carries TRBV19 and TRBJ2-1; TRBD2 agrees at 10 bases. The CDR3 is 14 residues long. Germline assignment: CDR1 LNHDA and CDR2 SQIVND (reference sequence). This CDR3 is CASSIVGLAGELFF. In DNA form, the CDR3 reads TGTGCCAGTAGTATAGTCGGTCTAGCGGGAGAGCTGTTCTTC.

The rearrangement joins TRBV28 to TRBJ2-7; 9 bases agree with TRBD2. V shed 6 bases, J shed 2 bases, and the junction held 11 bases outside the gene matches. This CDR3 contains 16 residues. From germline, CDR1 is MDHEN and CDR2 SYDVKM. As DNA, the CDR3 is TGTGCCAGCAGAACCCCTTGGATAGCGGGAGCCTACGAGCAGTACTTC. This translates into CASRTPWIAGAYEQYF.

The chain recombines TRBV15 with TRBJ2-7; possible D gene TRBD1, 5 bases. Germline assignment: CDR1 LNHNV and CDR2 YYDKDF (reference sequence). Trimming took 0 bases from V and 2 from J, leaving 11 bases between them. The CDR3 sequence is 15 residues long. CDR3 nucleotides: TGTGCCACCAGCAGAGAACAGGCAGGAGCCTACGAGCAGTACTTC. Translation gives CATSREQAGAYEQYF.

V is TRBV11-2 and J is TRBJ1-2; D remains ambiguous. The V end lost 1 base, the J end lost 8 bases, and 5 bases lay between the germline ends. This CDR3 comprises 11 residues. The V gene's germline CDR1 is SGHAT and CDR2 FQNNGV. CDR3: CASSLGGGYTF. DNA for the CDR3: TGTGCCAGCAGCTTAGGTGGCGGCTACACCTTC.

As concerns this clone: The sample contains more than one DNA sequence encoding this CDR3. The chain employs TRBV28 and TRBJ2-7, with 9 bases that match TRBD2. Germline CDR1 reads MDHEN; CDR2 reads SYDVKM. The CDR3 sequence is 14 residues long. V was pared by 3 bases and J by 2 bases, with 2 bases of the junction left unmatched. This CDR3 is CASSFVAGAYEQYF. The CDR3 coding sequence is TGTGCCAGCAGTTTCGTAGCGGGAGCCTACGAGCAGTACTTC.

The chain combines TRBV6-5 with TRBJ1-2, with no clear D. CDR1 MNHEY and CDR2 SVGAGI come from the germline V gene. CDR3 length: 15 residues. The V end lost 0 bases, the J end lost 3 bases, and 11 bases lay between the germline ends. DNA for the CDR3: TGTGCCAGCAGTTACTCGAGATTGGCAGACTATGGCTACACCTTC. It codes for CASSYSRLADYGYTF.